Listed below are T cell receptor beta chains from one sample, sequenced in a study of cytomegalovirus exposure and HLA in healthy donors. Profiled with immunoSEQ multiplex PCR; TCRdb holds only in-frame clones, not every one. The sample holds about 130,000 clones, approximately 80% seen once. Material for sequencing was PBMCs. These receptors all come from a woman aged 40 to 55 in good health and CMV-seropositive. CDR3s include the opening cysteine and the closing phenylalanine or tryptophan. D genes are given only for firm matches. Clone size appears in some rows only: once, few, many, or a class for an expanded clone.

TRBJ1-1 TRBV23-1 NA TRBD1 TGCGCCCGGGACAGGGACCTAAACACTGAAGCTTTCTTT CARDRDLNTEAFF
TRBJ1-5 TRBV6-6 NA TRBD1 TGTGCCAGCAGGGGGACAGGGGATTATCCCCAGCATTTT CASRGTGDYPQHF
TRBJ2-3 TRBV4-2 NA TRBD2 TGTGCCAGCAGCCCCAAAGCGGGGAGCACAGATACGCAGTATTTT CASSPKAGSTDTQYF
TRBJ2-3 TRBV4-1 NA NA TGCGCCAGCAGCTCCGGGGTTTCCACAGATACGCAGTATTTT CASSSGVSTDTQYF
TRBJ1-2 TRBV5-4 once NA TGTGCCAGCAGCCTGGCAGGGGAGAACTATGGCTACACCTTC CASSLAGENYGYTF
TRBJ2-5 TRBV30 NA TRBD1 TGTGCCTGGAGAGAGTTTCCCCCGGGACAGGGCGGGGAGACCCAGTACTTC CAWREFPPGQGGETQYF
TRBJ2-3 TRBV18 NA NA TGTGCCAGCTCACCAGGGCCACAGATCACAGATACGCAGTATTTT CASSPGPQITDTQYF
TRBJ2-6 TRBV18 NA NA TGTGCCAGCTCACAGGGGCCCGCCCCCTCTGGGGCCAACGTCCTGACTTTC CASSQGPAPSGANVLTF
TRBJ2-2 TRBV28 NA NA TGTGCCAGCAGTGTGTCCGGGTTTCCCAACACCGGGGAGCTGTTTTTT CASSVSGFPNTGELFF
TRBJ1-2 TRBV18 once TRBD1 TGTGCCAGCTCACCCACGACAGGGGTAGACTATGGCTACACCTTC CASSPTTGVDYGYTF
TRBJ2-3 TRBV19 NA NA TGTGCCAGTAGTCCGGGAGAGGCGCAGTATTTT CASSPGEAQYF
TRBJ2-7 TRBV27 once TRBD2 TGTGCCAGCAGTTTATTGGTAGCGGGACCCTACGAGCAGTACTTC CASSLLVAGPYEQYF
TRBJ1-6 TRBV19 NA NA TGTGCCAGTACCCCCCGGCGGTCCTATAATTCACCCCTCCACTTT CASTPRRSYNSPLHF
TRBJ2-7 TRBV28 NA NA TGTGCCAGCAGTTTAACGGGACAACTCTACGAGCAGTACTTC CASSLTGQLYEQYF
TRBJ2-5 TRBV28 NA NA TGTGCCAGCAGTTTCGGGGGGCGAGAGACCCAGTACTTC CASSFGGRETQYF
TRBJ2-1 TRBV14 NA NA TGTGCCAGCAGACAGGACTACAATGAGCAGTTCTTC CASRQDYNEQFF
TRBJ2-5 TRBV28 once NA TGTGCCAGCAGTCGGGTGGCCGACTTCGACCGAGAGACCCAGTACTTC CASSRVADFDRETQYF
TRBJ1-1 TRBV6-5 few NA TGTGCCAGCACCCTGGAGGGGGGAGGGAGGGCTTTCTTT CASTLEGGGRAFF
TRBJ2-3 TRBV6-1 NA NA TGTGCCAGCAGTGAAGACACTAGTGGTACGCAGTATTTT CASSEDTSGTQYF
TRBJ2-3 TRBV19 NA NA TGTGCCAGTAGTATCGGGGAGACAGATACGCAGTATTTT CASSIGETDTQYF
TRBJ2-2 TRBV7-9 NA NA TGTGCCAGCAGCTTAGGAGACACCGGGGAGCTGTTTTTT CASSLGDTGELFF
TRBJ1-5 TRBV19 NA NA TGTGCCAGTAGTCCAGGACAGCGGGGTCGGCCCCAGCATTTT CASSPGQRGRPQHF
TRBJ1-1 TRBV7-6 NA NA TGTGCCAGCAGCTTAGAAGTGGGGAGCACTGAAGCTTTCTTT CASSLEVGSTEAFF